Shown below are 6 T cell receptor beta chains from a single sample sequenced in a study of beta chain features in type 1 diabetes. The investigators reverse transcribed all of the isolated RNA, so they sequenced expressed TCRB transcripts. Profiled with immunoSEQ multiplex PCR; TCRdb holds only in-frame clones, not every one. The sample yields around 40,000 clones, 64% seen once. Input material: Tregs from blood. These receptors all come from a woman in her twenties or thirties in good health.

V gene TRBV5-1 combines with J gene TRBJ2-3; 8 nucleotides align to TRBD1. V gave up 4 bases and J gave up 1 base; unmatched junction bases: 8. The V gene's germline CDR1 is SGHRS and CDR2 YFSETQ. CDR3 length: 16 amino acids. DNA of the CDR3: TGCGCCAGCAGCCCATCATTGGGACAGGGCACAGATACGCAGTATTTT. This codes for CASSPSLGQGTDTQYF.

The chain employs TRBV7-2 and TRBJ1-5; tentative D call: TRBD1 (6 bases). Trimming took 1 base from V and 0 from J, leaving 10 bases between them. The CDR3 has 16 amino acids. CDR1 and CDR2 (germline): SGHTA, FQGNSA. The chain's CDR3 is CASSLGSGHSNQPQHF. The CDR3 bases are TGTGCCAGCAGCTTAGGGTCGGGACATAGCAATCAGCCCCAGCATTTT.

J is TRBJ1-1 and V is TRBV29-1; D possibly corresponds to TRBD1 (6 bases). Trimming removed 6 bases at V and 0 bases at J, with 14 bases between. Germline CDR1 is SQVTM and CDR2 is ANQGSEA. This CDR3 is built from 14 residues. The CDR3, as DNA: TGCAGCGTAAGGAGGACAGCAGTGAACACTGAAGCTTTCTTT. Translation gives CSVRRTAVNTEAFF. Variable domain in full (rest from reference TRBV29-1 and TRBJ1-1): SAVISQKPSRDICQRGTSLTIQCQVDSQVTMMFWYRQQPGQSLTLIATANQGSEATYESGFVIDKFPISRPNLTFSTLTVSNMSPEDSSIYLCSVRRTAVNTEAFFGQGTRLTVV.

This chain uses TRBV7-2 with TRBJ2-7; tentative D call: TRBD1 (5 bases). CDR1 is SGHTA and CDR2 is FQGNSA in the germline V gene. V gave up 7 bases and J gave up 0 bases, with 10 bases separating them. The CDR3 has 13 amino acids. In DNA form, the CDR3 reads TGTGCCAGCACTCGGACATTCTCCTACGAGCAGTACTTC. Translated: CASTRTFSYEQYF.

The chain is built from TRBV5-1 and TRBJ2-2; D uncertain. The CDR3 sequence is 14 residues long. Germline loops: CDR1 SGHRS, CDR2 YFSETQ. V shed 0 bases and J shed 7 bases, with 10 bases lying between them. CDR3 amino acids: CASSLDAEDGELFF. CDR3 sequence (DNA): TGCGCCAGCAGCTTGGATGCGGAAGACGGGGAGCTGTTTTTT.

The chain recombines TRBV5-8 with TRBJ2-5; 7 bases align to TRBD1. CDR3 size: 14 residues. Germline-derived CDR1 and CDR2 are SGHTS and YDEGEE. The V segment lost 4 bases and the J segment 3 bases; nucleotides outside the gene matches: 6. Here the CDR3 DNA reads TGTGCCAGCAGCCCGGGACAGACCAAAGAGACCCAGTACTTC. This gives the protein CASSPGQTKETQYF.